This T cell receptor (beta chain) was identified in a study of cytomegalovirus exposure and HLA in healthy donors. Across the whole study: Earlier results showed some 120 million unique TCR beta sequences derived from around 170 million T cells.

This clone appeared a few times. The CDR3 extends over 12 amino acids. With 6 bases removed from V and 6 bases from J, the gap between germline ends came to 14 bases. CDR1 and CDR2 from the germline V gene are SQVTM and ANQGSEA. 13 Jbeta primers and 60 Vbeta primers were used for the PCR. TCRdb's table, derived via immunoSEQ multiplex PCR, lists solely in-frame clones and lacks some. The table shows around 130,000 clones, with around 73% occurring only once. Material: PBMCs. The receptor was isolated from a man in his fifties in good health and CMV-seronegative. The chain couples TRBV29-1 to TRBJ1-2, with a tentative D call TRBD1 (5 bases). DNA for the CDR3: TGCAGCGTAAAACGGGGGGTAGATGGCTACACCTTC. Translation: CSVKRGVDGYTF.